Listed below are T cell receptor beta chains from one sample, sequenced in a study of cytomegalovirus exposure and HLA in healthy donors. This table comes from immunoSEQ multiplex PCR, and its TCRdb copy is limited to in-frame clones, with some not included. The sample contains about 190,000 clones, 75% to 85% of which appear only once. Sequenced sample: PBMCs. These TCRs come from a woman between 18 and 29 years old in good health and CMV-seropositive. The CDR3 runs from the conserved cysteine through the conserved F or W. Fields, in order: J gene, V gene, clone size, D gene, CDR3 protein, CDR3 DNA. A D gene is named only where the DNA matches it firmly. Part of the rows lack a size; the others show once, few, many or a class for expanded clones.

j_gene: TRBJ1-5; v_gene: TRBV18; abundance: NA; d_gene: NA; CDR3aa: CASSPQEGEHNQPQHF; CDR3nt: TGTGCCAGCTCACCACAGGAGGGAGAACACAATCAGCCCCAGCATTTT
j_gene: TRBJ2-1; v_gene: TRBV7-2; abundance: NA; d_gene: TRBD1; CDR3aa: CASSPQGNNEQFF; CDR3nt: TGTGCCAGCAGCCCACAGGGGAACAATGAGCAGTTCTTC
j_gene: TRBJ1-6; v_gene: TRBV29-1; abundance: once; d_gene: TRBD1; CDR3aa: CSVSSGTGNSPLHF; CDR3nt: TGCAGCGTTTCCTCCGGGACAGGGAACTCACCCCTCCACTTT
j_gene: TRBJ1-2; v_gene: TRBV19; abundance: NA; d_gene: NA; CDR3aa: CASSMQGAYGYTF; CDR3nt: TGTGCCAGTAGTATGCAGGGTGCCTATGGCTACACCTTC
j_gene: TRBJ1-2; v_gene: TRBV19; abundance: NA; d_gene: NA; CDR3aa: CASRPQGKDYGYTF; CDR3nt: TGTGCCAGTAGACCCCAGGGGAAGGACTATGGCTACACCTTC
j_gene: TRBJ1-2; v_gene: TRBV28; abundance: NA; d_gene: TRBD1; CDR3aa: CASSLMSGGAIGGYTF; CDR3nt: TGTGCCAGCAGCCTTATGTCAGGGGGCGCAATAGGTGGCTACACCTTC
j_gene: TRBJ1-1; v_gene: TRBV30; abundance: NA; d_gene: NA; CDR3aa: CAWRIQGNTEAFF; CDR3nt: TGTGCCTGGAGAATACAGGGGAACACTGAAGCTTTCTTT
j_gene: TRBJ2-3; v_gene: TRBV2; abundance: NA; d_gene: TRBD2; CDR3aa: CASSRTSGGADTQYF; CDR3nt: TGTGCCAGCAGTCGCACTAGCGGGGGGGCAGATACGCAGTATTTT
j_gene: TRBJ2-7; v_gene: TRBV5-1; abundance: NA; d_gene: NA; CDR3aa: CASSLVGGGEQYF; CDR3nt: TGCGCCAGCAGCTTGGTGGGCGGAGGGGAGCAGTACTTC
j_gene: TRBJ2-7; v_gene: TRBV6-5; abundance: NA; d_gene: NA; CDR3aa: CASSYLHSYEQYF; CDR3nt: TGTGCCAGCAGTTACCTTCACTCCTACGAGCAGTACTTC
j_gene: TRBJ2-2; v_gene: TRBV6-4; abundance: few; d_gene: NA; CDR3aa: CASRPTGESTGELFF; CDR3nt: TGTGCCAGCAGACCCACAGGCGAGAGCACCGGGGAGCTGTTTTTT
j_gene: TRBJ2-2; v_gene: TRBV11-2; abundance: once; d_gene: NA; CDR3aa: CASSFLRPGTGELFF; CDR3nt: TGTGCCAGCAGCTTTCTTCGCCCGGGGACCGGGGAGCTGTTTTTT
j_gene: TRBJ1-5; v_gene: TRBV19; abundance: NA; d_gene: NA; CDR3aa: CASSIRFNQPQHF; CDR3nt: TGTGCCAGTAGTATTCGGTTCAATCAGCCCCAGCATTTT
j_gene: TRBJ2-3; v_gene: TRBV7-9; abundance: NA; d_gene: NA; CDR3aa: CASSFGSADTQYF; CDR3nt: TGTGCCAGCAGCTTCGGTAGCGCAGATACGCAGTATTTT
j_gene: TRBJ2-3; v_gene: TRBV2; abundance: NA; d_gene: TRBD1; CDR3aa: CASSRRGQGVRADTQYF; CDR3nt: TGTGCCAGCAGTCGACGGGGACAGGGGGTTAGGGCAGATACGCAGTATTTT
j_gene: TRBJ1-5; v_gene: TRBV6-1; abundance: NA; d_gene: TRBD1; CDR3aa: CASSAGQGPYQPQHF; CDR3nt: TGTGCCAGCAGTGCCGGACAGGGACCTTATCAGCCCCAGCATTTT
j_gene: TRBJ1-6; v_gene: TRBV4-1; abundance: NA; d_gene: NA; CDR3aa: CASSQEQDYNSPLHF; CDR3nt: TGCGCCAGCAGCCAAGAACAGGACTATAATTCACCCCTCCACTTT
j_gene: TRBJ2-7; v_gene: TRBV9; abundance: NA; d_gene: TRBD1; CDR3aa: CASSVSGTVYEQYF; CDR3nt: TGTGCCAGCAGCGTATCCGGGACAGTCTACGAGCAGTACTTC